Below are 24 T cell receptor beta chains sequenced from a single sample in a study of control samples from healthy donors and cancer patients. Assay: immunoSEQ multiplex PCR; the TCRdb copy retains only in-frame clones and omits some. This table has 98,000 or so clones, 79% appearing once. Sequencing used blood. The origin of the receptors is a woman in her thirties in good health.

The chain uses TRBV5-4 and TRBJ1-6; D gene ambiguous. CDR1 SGHNT and CDR2 YYREEE come from the germline V gene (reference sequence). V lost 4 bases, J lost 0 bases, and 14 bases lay in between. The CDR3 is 17 amino acids. This chain's CDR3 is CASSPVPMSSYNSPLHF. CDR3 nucleotide sequence: TGTGCCAGCAGCCCGGTCCCGATGAGCTCCTATAATTCACCCCTCCACTTT.

The chain carries TRBV11-2 and TRBJ2-1, with 7 bases identical to TRBD2. The CDR3 is made up of 15 amino acids. J gave up 9 bases and V 4 bases, and 12 bases lay outside the gene matches. Germline CDR1 and CDR2: SGHAT and FQNNGV. DNA of the CDR3: TGTGCCAGCAGCTCCAGGTTAGCGGGTGGGGGTGAGCAGTTCTTC. Protein sequence: CASSSRLAGGGEQFF.

This clone has a single count. This rearrangement joins TRBV7-2 to TRBJ1-1, with TRBD1 as a possible D gene (6 bases). CDR1 is SGHTA and CDR2 is FQGNSA in the germline V gene. CDR3 length: 15 amino acids. Trimming took 1 base from V and 0 from J, leaving 9 bases between them. CDR3 protein: CASSLDSGVNTEAFF. CDR3 sequence (DNA): TGTGCCAGCAGCTTAGATTCAGGGGTGAACACTGAAGCTTTCTTT. Variable domain in full (rest from reference TRBV7-2 and TRBJ1-1): GAGVSQSPSNKVTEKGKDVELRCDPISGHTALYWYRQSLGQGLEFLIYFQGNSAPDKSGLPSDRFSAERTGGSVSTLTIQRTQQEDSAVYLCASSLDSGVNTEAFFGQGTRLTVV.

The chain carries TRBV4-3 and TRBJ2-3; the D is unclear. The germline V gene encodes CDR1 LGHNA and CDR2 YSLEER. The V gene lost 0 bases and the J gene lost 1 base, with 5 bases spanning the gap. This CDR3 has 14 amino acids. Here the CDR3 DNA reads TGCGCCAGCAGCCAAGATCGGGGCACAGATACGCAGTATTTT. It encodes CASSQDRGTDTQYF.

The chain combines TRBV12-3 or TRBV12-4 with TRBJ2-7, with D uncertain. The CDR3 loop spans 11 amino acids. Trimming shortened V by 6 bases and J by 4 bases, and 7 bases separated the two germline ends. The CDR3 here is CASSPKYEQYF. The CDR3 region has the DNA TGTGCCAGCAGCCCGAAATACGAGCAGTACTTC.

The chain is built from TRBV5-1 and TRBJ1-1; maybe TRBD1 (5 bases). Germline V lookup: CDR1 SGHRS, CDR2 YFSETQ. The CDR3 loop spans 13 amino acids. Trimming removed 6 bases at V and 1 base at J, with 10 bases between. The CDR3 sequence is CASKYDRNTEAFF. CDR3 DNA: TGCGCCAGCAAATACGACAGGAACACTGAAGCTTTCTTT.

The rearrangement links TRBV7-8 to TRBJ1-4; 9 bases fit TRBD1. CDR3 length: 16 amino acids. J was trimmed by 11 bases and V by 5 bases; bases with no gene match: 15. Looked up from germline, CDR1 is SGHVS and CDR2 is FQNEAQ. The CDR3 sequence: CASSGDRGSTSIKLFF. The CDR3 DNA reads TGTGCCAGCAGCGGAGACAGGGGGTCGACATCTATTAAACTGTTTTTT.

V gene TRBV7-2 combines with J gene TRBJ2-1; TRBD1 agrees at 11 bases. After removal of 3 bases from V and 0 bases from J, the junction contained 10 bases not matched to a gene. Germline CDR1 and CDR2: SGHTA and FQGNSA. The CDR3 runs to 19 residues. CDR3 loop: CASSFGDRGLGGSYNEQFF. The CDR3 DNA is TGTGCCAGCAGCTTTGGGGACAGGGGGTTAGGAGGCTCCTACAATGAGCAGTTCTTC. Complete variable domain (other parts from reference TRBV7-2 and TRBJ2-1): GAGVSQSPSNKVTEKGKDVELRCDPISGHTALYWYRQSLGQGLEFLIYFQGNSAPDKSGLPSDRFSAERTGGSVSTLTIQRTQQEDSAVYLCASSFGDRGLGGSYNEQFFGPGTRLTVL.

The CDR3 DNA follows: TGTGCCAGCAGTTCGAACGGGGGGGCCAGTGAGACCCAGTACTTC. This translates into CASSSNGGASETQYF. The rearrangement links TRBV6-2 or TRBV6-3 to TRBJ2-5; TRBD2 aligns across 8 bases. V lost 4 bases and J lost 5; bases outside the gene matches: 9. CDR1 is MNHEY, CDR2 SVGEGT, per germline. The CDR3 covers 15 residues.

This clone occurred once. This chain joins TRBV14 and TRBJ2-7, with D uncertain. Germline V gene data show CDR1 as SGHDN and CDR2 as FVKESK. The CDR3 extends over 14 amino acids. V was clipped by 2 bases and J by 0 bases, with 8 bases between them. The CDR3 bases are TGTGCCAGCAGCCAACTAGGCCGCTCCTACGAGCAGTACTTC. It specifies CASSQLGRSYEQYF.

This chain uses TRBV6-5 with TRBJ1-2; D may be TRBD1 (5 bases). Germline V gene sequence: CDR1 MNHEY, CDR2 SVGAGI. V lost 5 bases and J lost 5, with 15 bases in between. This CDR3 comprises 14 residues. CDR3 coding DNA: TGTGCCAGCAGTCCCGATAGGACACGGTATGGCTACACCTTC. Translated: CASSPDRTRYGYTF.

This clone has a handful of counts. The V gene is TRBV5-1, the J gene TRBJ1-2; D might be TRBD1 (6 bases). V gave up 4 bases and J gave up 0 bases, with 10 bases separating them. This CDR3 has 14 residues. Per germline, CDR1 SGHRS and CDR2 YFSETQ. The CDR3 is CASSPRGANYGYTF. The CDR3 DNA sequence: TGCGCCAGCAGCCCGAGGGGGGCTAACTATGGCTACACCTTC.

The chain has TRBV4-2 and TRBJ1-6, with 7 nucleotides matching TRBD1. J was trimmed by 2 bases and V by 3 bases; bases with no gene match: 10. The CDR3 length is 18 residues. Germline-derived CDR1 and CDR2 are LGHNA and YNFKEQ. The CDR3 spells CASSQDHRGAPYNSPLHF. The DNA of the CDR3 is TGTGCCAGCAGCCAGGATCACAGGGGTGCTCCCTATAATTCACCCCTCCACTTT.

The chain is built from TRBV4-3 and TRBJ2-6, with D tentatively TRBD1 or TRBD2 (5 bases each). Deletions cut 4 bases from V and 0 bases from J, with 10 bases between. The CDR3 extends over 16 amino acids. CDR1 is LGHNA and CDR2 is YSLEER in the germline V gene. The CDR3 loop is CASSPGASSGANVLTF. The CDR3 coding sequence is TGCGCCAGCAGCCCCGGGGCCAGCTCTGGGGCCAACGTCCTGACTTTC.

The chain employs TRBV5-4 and TRBJ2-5; D might be TRBD1 (6 bases). This CDR3 is 16 amino acids long. Trimming stripped 0 bases from V and 5 bases from J, with 17 bases between. Germline V lookup: CDR1 SGHNT, CDR2 YYREEE (reference sequence). The chain's CDR3 is CASSLGVGGVGETQYF. CDR3 DNA: TGTGCCAGCAGCTTGGGTGTTGGGGGCGTCGGGGAGACCCAGTACTTC.

The rearrangement joins TRBV27 to TRBJ2-3; 7 positions match TRBD1. This CDR3 is 18 amino acids long. Germline loops: CDR1 MNHEY, CDR2 SMNVEV (reference sequence). V lost 2 bases to trimming and J lost 0 bases; unmatched junction nucleotides: 11. The CDR3 DNA reads as TGTGCCAGCAGTTTAGGGGGACAGCTCATATCTAGCACAGATACGCAGTATTTT. This sequence encodes CASSLGGQLISSTDTQYF.

V usage is TRBV4-2 and J usage is TRBJ1-3; D gene ambiguous. Germline V gives CDR1 LGHNA, CDR2 YNFKEQ. This CDR3 contains 15 residues. Trimming took 0 bases from V and 4 from J, leaving 10 bases between them. The CDR3, as DNA: TGTGCCAGCAGCCAAGATTTGGGCCAAGGAAACACCATATATTTT. This translates into CASSQDLGQGNTIYF.

The chain recombines TRBV5-6 with TRBJ1-4; 8 bases align to TRBD1. There are 18 residues in the CDR3. CDR1 and CDR2 from the germline V gene are SGHDT and YYEEEE. The junction had 7 bases not matched to a gene; V was cut back by 0 bases and J by 0 bases. CDR3 loop: CASSLVRDRGTTNEKLFF. The CDR3 DNA is TGTGCCAGCAGCTTGGTACGCGACAGGGGAACAACTAATGAAAAACTGTTTTTT.

The gene calls are TRBV27 and TRBJ1-6; possible D gene TRBD1, 5 bases. Trimming removed 2 bases from V and 7 bases from J, with 9 bases in between. CDR3 length equals 14 residues. Germline V CDR1 and CDR2: MNHEY, SMNVEV (reference sequence). The CDR3 is CASSLDSLNSPLHF. The CDR3 nucleotides read TGTGCCAGCAGTTTAGACAGCCTAAATTCACCCCTCCACTTT.

This rearrangement joins TRBV7-2 to TRBJ2-3; D gene ambiguous. CDR1 SGHTA and CDR2 FQGNSA come from the germline V gene. The CDR3 has 13 residues. Trimming took 0 bases from V and 5 from J, leaving 6 bases between them. The CDR3 spells CASSLAPGDTQYF. CDR3 DNA sequence: TGTGCCAGCAGCTTAGCACCCGGAGATACGCAGTATTTT.

This chain links TRBV18 with TRBJ2-7; D not certain. CDR3 size: 12 residues. Germline V lookup: CDR1 KGHSH, CDR2 LQKENI. Trimming took 3 bases from V and 6 from J, leaving 9 bases between them. In DNA form, the CDR3 reads TGTGCCAGCTCACCCTTTGGCTCCGAGCAGTACTTC. It encodes CASSPFGSEQYF.

The chain recombines TRBV24-1 with TRBJ1-5; D not resolved. The length of the CDR3 is 17 residues. Per the germline V gene, CDR1 is KGHDR and CDR2 is SFDVKD. V dropped 2 bases and J dropped 0 bases, with 13 bases sitting between them. The CDR3 loop is CATSDSAYGSSNQPQHF. The CDR3 DNA follows: TGTGCCACCAGTGATTCTGCTTACGGGTCTAGCAATCAGCCCCAGCATTTT.

This clone was observed a few times. This chain joins TRBV2 and TRBJ1-2; TRBD1 is a possible D gene (5 bases). The ends were cut back, 3 bases at V and 6 bases at J, with 14 bases in the middle. Germline V CDR1 and CDR2: SNHLY, FYNNEI. This CDR3 spans 14 amino acids. The CDR3 nucleotides read TGTGCCAGCAGTGAGGGTGCAGGGCGGGATGGCTACACCTTC. Its protein product is CASSEGAGRDGYTF. The complete variable domain, with remaining parts taken from reference TRBV2 and TRBJ1-2, reads EPEVTQTPSHQVTQMGQEVILRCVPISNHLYFYWYRQILGQKVEFLVSFYNNEISEKSEIFDDQFSVERPDGSNFTLKIRSTKLEDSAMYFCASSEGAGRDGYTFGSGTRLTVV.

This sequence joins TRBV15 and TRBJ2-7; TRBD2 might be the D (6 bases). The CDR3 covers 15 residues. V gave up 5 bases and J gave up 6 bases, with 20 bases separating them. Germline V gives CDR1 LNHNV, CDR2 YYDKDF (reference sequence). The CDR3 bases are TGTGCCACCAGCCACCCAGGGTTTGGGACTCGCGAGCAGTACTTC. Translation: CATSHPGFGTREQYF.